The 31 T cell receptor beta chains reported below all come from one sample, sequenced in a study of blood T cell repertoires in COVID-19. TCRdb's copy holds only in-frame clones and misses some; the assay was immunoSEQ multiplex PCR. There are some 230,000 clones in the sample; around 83% occur only once, and roughly 2.6% lies in the top ten. The specimen sequenced was peripheral blood. Every receptor here comes from a man between 45 and 60 years old who had recovered from COVID-19.

This clone was observed once. The rearrangement joins TRBV7-6 to TRBJ2-7; TRBD2 is a possible D gene (6 bases). From germline, CDR1 is SGHVS and CDR2 FNYEAQ. The length of the CDR3 is 15 residues. With 5 bases removed from V and 7 bases from J, the gap between germline ends came to 21 bases. The DNA for the CDR3 is TGTGCCAGCAGCCCCCAGGAGGGGCCGACGGAGGAGCAGTACTTC. As protein: CASSPQEGPTEEQYF. Full variable domain (remainder filled in from reference TRBV7-6 and TRBJ2-7): GAGVSQSPRYKVTKRGQDVALRCDPISGHVSLYWYRQALGQGPEFLTYFNYEAQQDKSGLPNDRFSAERPEGSISTLTIQRTEQRDSAMYRCASSPQEGPTEEQYFGPGTRLTVT.

The chain combines TRBV5-1 with TRBJ2-5; 9 bases map to TRBD1. The ends lost 5 bases at V and 5 bases at J; junction bases unmatched: 7. This CDR3 comprises 14 residues. Germline lookup yields CDR1 SGHRS and CDR2 YFSETQ. DNA for the CDR3: TGCGCCAGCAGACCGGACAGGGGAGATGAGACCCAGTACTTC. This encodes CASRPDRGDETQYF.

The chain recombines TRBV20-1 with TRBJ2-7; D perhaps matches TRBD1 (5 bases). CDR3 length: 12 amino acids. Germline lookup yields CDR1 DFQATT and CDR2 SNEGSKA (reference sequence). Trimming took off 3 bases at V and 6 bases at J, with 12 bases between the two ends. The CDR3 region is CSASIRVAEQYF. CDR3 nucleotides: TGCAGTGCTAGTATCAGGGTTGCCGAGCAGTACTTC.

V and J are TRBV5-5 and TRBJ1-2; D perhaps matches TRBD1 (6 bases). Germline V gene sequence: CDR1 SGHKS, CDR2 YYEKEE (reference sequence). V gave up 3 bases and J gave up 4 bases, with 13 bases separating them. The length of the CDR3 is 14 residues. The CDR3 bases are TGTGCCAGCAGCTGGGACATGGCGGGCTATGGCTACACCTTC. It yields the protein CASSWDMAGYGYTF.

The chain employs TRBV7-8 and TRBJ2-7; 9 bases line up with TRBD2. V was clipped by 5 bases and J by 7 bases; unmatched bases: 9. CDR1 is SGHVS, CDR2 FQNEAQ, per germline. This CDR3 is 14 amino acids long. CDR3 sequence (DNA): TGTGCCAGCAGCACGATAGCGGGAGAAAGGGAGCAGTACTTC. Translated: CASSTIAGEREQYF.

J is TRBJ1-6 and V is TRBV28; 8 bases agree with TRBD1. The CDR3 totals 12 residues. Losses at the gene ends were 8 bases for V and 6 bases for J; bases not matched to a gene: 0. Germline values: CDR1 MDHEN, CDR2 SYDVKM. The CDR3: CASDRGNSPLHF. CDR3 in DNA: TGTGCCAGCGACAGGGGTAATTCACCCCTCCACTTT.

The rearrangement uses TRBV6-1 and TRBJ2-3; the D gene is possibly TRBD2 (5 bases). Per the germline V gene, CDR1 is MNHNS and CDR2 is SASEGT. This CDR3 is 15 amino acids long. Trimming took off 3 bases at V and 2 bases at J, with 12 bases between the two ends. CDR3 nucleotides: TGTGCCAGCAGTGATAAGAGGGCAGACACAGATACGCAGTATTTT. It translates to CASSDKRADTDTQYF.

A remark on this clone: Sequence at one end of the junction differs from germline and may be a read error. The J gene is TRBJ1-4, the V gene TRBV6-5; D might be TRBD1 (6 bases). CDR3 length equals 14 residues. Germline lookup yields CDR1 MNHEY and CDR2 SVGAGI. Written as DNA, the CDR3 is TGTGCCAGCAGCCCAGGGGCCTCTAATCAAAAACTGTTTTTT. This encodes CASSPGASNQKLFF.

The V gene is TRBV14, the J gene TRBJ2-1, with 7 bases that match TRBD2. Trimming removed 4 bases from V and 4 bases from J; junction bases left unmatched: 10. The CDR3 is 16 amino acids. Germline values: CDR1 SGHDN, CDR2 FVKESK. The CDR3 sequence: CASSPWLAARYNEQFF. Here the CDR3 DNA reads TGTGCCAGCAGCCCCTGGCTAGCGGCCCGTTACAATGAGCAGTTCTTC.

This clone showed up just a few times. The V gene is TRBV28, the J gene TRBJ2-7, with a possible D match to TRBD1 (7 bases). In germline, CDR1 is MDHEN, CDR2 SYDVKM. V lost 7 bases and J lost 5, with 21 bases in between. The CDR3 is made up of 15 amino acids. For the CDR3, the DNA is TGTGCCAGCACTCTTCCGCGACAGGGAGGACACGAGCAGTACTTC. It yields the protein CASTLPRQGGHEQYF.

This clone has just a few counts. The rearrangement joins TRBV18 to TRBJ1-1; a weak D match, TRBD1 (5 bases). Trimming stripped 3 bases from V and 7 bases from J, with 12 bases between. Germline loops: CDR1 KGHSH, CDR2 LQKENI. This CDR3 is built from 13 residues. CDR3 coding DNA: TGTGCCAGCTCACCTGGGACGGGGGGTGAAGCTTTCTTT. This translates into CASSPGTGGEAFF.

This clone was picked up one time. The V call is TRBV7-9, the J call TRBJ2-7; 9 bases are a match to TRBD1. The CDR3 is 15 residues long. The J segment lost 5 bases and the V segment lost 3 bases, leaving 8 bases of the junction unmatched. Germline CDR1 is SEHNR and CDR2 is FQNEAQ (reference sequence). In nucleotides, the CDR3 is TGTGCCAGCAGCTTCGGGACAGGGAGTATCCACGAGCAGTACTTC. This gives the protein CASSFGTGSIHEQYF. The whole variable domain, remainder taken from reference TRBV7-9 and TRBJ2-7, is DTGVSQNPRHKITKRGQNVTFRCDPISEHNRLYWYRQTLGQGPEFLTYFQNEAQLEKSRLLSDRFSAERPKGSFSTLEIQRTEQGDSAMYLCASSFGTGSIHEQYFGPGTRLTVT.

This clone turned up a few times. The chain employs TRBV29-1 and TRBJ1-1; possible D gene TRBD1, 6 bases. V gave up 4 bases and J gave up 5 bases, with 11 bases separating them. The CDR3 is 12 amino acids. Germline-derived CDR1 and CDR2 are SQVTM and ANQGSEA. The CDR3 spells CSVGQVRTEAFF. CDR3 coding DNA: TGCAGCGTTGGACAGGTGAGAACTGAAGCTTTCTTT.

This chain connects TRBV28 to TRBJ2-1; 11 bases are a match to TRBD1. Germline V gene sequence: CDR1 MDHEN, CDR2 SYDVKM. This CDR3 comprises 18 residues. J was trimmed by 4 bases and V by 11 bases; bases with no gene match: 19. The CDR3 bases are TGTGCCTCCTACGGGACAGGGGGGAAAAGGGACAAGTACAATGAGCAGTTCTTC. This translates into CASYGTGGKRDKYNEQFF.

The chain links TRBV18 to TRBJ2-7; 8 bases are shared with TRBD1. Trimming took 8 bases from V and 3 from J; bases not matched to a gene: 18. Germline V lookup: CDR1 KGHSH, CDR2 LQKENI. This CDR3 is built from 17 residues. The CDR3 nucleotides are TGTGCCAGCGCGCCGGGACAGGCTACATCTGGGCACTACGAGCAGTACTTC. This sequence encodes CASAPGQATSGHYEQYF.

V usage is TRBV19 and J usage is TRBJ1-4; TRBD1 matches 7 bases. V shed 5 bases and J 4 bases; nucleotides not matched to a gene: 7. Germline values: CDR1 LNHDA, CDR2 SQIVND (reference sequence). This CDR3 comprises 15 residues. The CDR3 bases are TGTGCCAGTAGTCGAAGGGACAGTCTTAATGAAAAACTGTTTTTT. This translates into CASSRRDSLNEKLFF.

This chain links TRBV28 with TRBJ1-5; possibly TRBD1 for D (5 bases). V lost 7 bases, J lost 5 bases, and 21 bases lay in between. The CDR3 loop spans 16 amino acids. Per the germline V gene, CDR1 is MDHEN and CDR2 is SYDVKM. CDR3 loop: CASILGAGRGHQPQHF. The DNA of the CDR3 is TGTGCCAGCATCCTAGGGGCCGGGAGGGGTCATCAGCCCCAGCATTTT. The whole variable domain, remainder taken from reference TRBV28 and TRBJ1-5, is DVKVTQSSRYLVKRTGEKVFLECVQDMDHENMFWYRQDPGLGLRLIYFSYDVKMKEKGDIPEGYSVSREKKERFSLILESASTNQTSMYLCASILGAGRGHQPQHFGDGTRLSIL.

The V gene is TRBV6-6, the J gene TRBJ2-7, with 8 bases aligning to TRBD2. V lost 5 bases, J lost 5 bases, and 8 bases stayed unmatched. CDR1 MNHNY and CDR2 SVGAGI come from the germline V gene (reference sequence). The CDR3 has 14 amino acids. CDR3 in DNA: TGTGCCAGCAGTGCTTATGCGGGAGGAGACGAGCAGTACTTC. Its translation: CASSAYAGGDEQYF.

This clone was detected once. V gene TRBV18 combines with J gene TRBJ2-3; 10 positions match TRBD2. CDR3 length equals 18 residues. The germline V gene has CDR1 KGHSH and CDR2 LQKENI. Unmatched junction bases numbered 6, after V lost 0 bases and J lost 0 bases. The CDR3 bases are TGTGCCAGCTCACCACCCTACAGGACTAGCGGAAGCACAGATACGCAGTATTTT. The encoded protein is CASSPPYRTSGSTDTQYF.

V usage is TRBV9 and J usage is TRBJ1-3; D perhaps matches TRBD1 (5 bases). In germline, CDR1 is SGDLS, CDR2 YYNGEE. The V and J ends lost 1 base and 2 bases respectively, with 13 bases between them. The CDR3 extends over 16 amino acids. The CDR3 sequence: CASSVSAGSTGNTIYF. In DNA, the CDR3 is TGTGCCAGCAGCGTAAGTGCAGGGTCTACTGGAAACACCATATATTTT.

The chain carries TRBV18 and TRBJ2-1; TRBD1 matches at 7 bases. The CDR3 loop spans 18 amino acids. From germline, CDR1 is KGHSH and CDR2 LQKENI. V shed 0 bases, J shed 0 bases, and the junction held 8 bases outside the gene matches. In DNA form, the CDR3 reads TGTGCCAGCTCACCACCGCCTAGGACAGGTAGCTCCTACAATGAGCAGTTCTTC. Translating gives CASSPPPRTGSSYNEQFF.

This clone showed up just once. The V call is TRBV6-5, the J call TRBJ2-7; the match to TRBD2 covers 11 bases. CDR3 length: 16 amino acids. Unmatched junction bases numbered 4, after V lost 0 bases and J lost 3 bases. Per germline, CDR1 MNHEY and CDR2 SVGAGI. The CDR3 DNA reads TGTGCCAGCAGTTACTCCTCGACTAGCGGGGTCTACGAGCAGTACTTC. The encoded protein is CASSYSSTSGVYEQYF.

The J gene is TRBJ2-7, the V gene TRBV3-1 (or the pseudogene TRBV3-2); 7 bases map to TRBD1. Germline V gives CDR1 LGHDT, CDR2 YNNKEL (reference sequence). CDR3 size: 12 residues. J lost 7 bases, V lost 4 bases, and 4 bases had no gene match. CDR3 protein: CASSLDREEQYF. The CDR3 region has the DNA TGTGCCAGCAGCCTAGACAGGGAAGAGCAGTACTTC.

A word on this clone: The sample holds other DNA sequences that translate to the same CDR3. The chain links TRBV10-3 to TRBJ1-6; D call uncertain. The CDR3 is 12 residues long. V lost 11 bases and J 7 bases, leaving 12 bases between the germline ends. CDR1 ENHRY and CDR2 SYGVKD come from the germline V gene. The CDR3 DNA is TGTGCCCCCCTTTTTCCCAATTCACCCCTCCACTTT. Its protein is CAPLFPNSPLHF.

V gene TRBV14 combines with J gene TRBJ1-2; D ambiguous. Germline CDR1 and CDR2: SGHDN and FVKESK. CDR3 length equals 13 residues. Trimming removed 4 bases from V and 0 bases from J, with 6 bases in between. The CDR3 nucleotides are TGTGCCAGCAGCCGGGAGGCTAACTATGGCTACACCTTC. Translation gives CASSREANYGYTF.

V usage is TRBV19 and J usage is TRBJ2-2; D remains unclear. Germline CDR1 and CDR2: LNHDA and SQIVND (reference sequence). The CDR3 is 14 amino acids. Trimming cost V 3 bases and J 1 base, with 6 bases left between them. The chain's CDR3 is CASSIEENTGELFF. DNA of the CDR3: TGTGCCAGTAGTATCGAGGAGAACACCGGGGAGCTGTTTTTT.

The chain recombines TRBV28 with TRBJ1-1; 7 bases match TRBD1. The CDR3 length is 15 residues. CDR1 is MDHEN and CDR2 is SYDVKM in the germline V gene. The V segment lost 6 bases and the J segment 1 base; nucleotides outside the gene matches: 8. The CDR3 nucleotides are TGTGCCAGCAGCAGAAACAGGGGCAGGAACACTGAAGCTTTCTTT. Its protein is CASSRNRGRNTEAFF. The entire variable domain, with the rest obtained from reference TRBV28 and TRBJ1-1, is as follows: DVKVTQSSRYLVKRTGEKVFLECVQDMDHENMFWYRQDPGLGLRLIYFSYDVKMKEKGDIPEGYSVSREKKERFSLILESASTNQTSMYLCASSRNRGRNTEAFFGQGTRLTVV.

This chain connects TRBV2 to TRBJ1-4, with D perhaps TRBD1 (6 bases). Germline CDR1 is SNHLY and CDR2 is FYNNEI. The V end lost 5 bases, the J end lost 6 bases, and 16 bases lay between the germline ends. There are 15 residues in the CDR3. DNA of the CDR3: TGTGCCAGCAGTTCTGCAGGGAAGGGGGATGAAAAACTGTTTTTT. This translates into CASSSAGKGDEKLFF.

The chain joins TRBV6-5 to TRBJ2-7; TRBD1 aligns across 10 bases. Unmatched junction bases numbered 10, after V lost 10 bases and J lost 4 bases. Germline loops: CDR1 MNHEY, CDR2 SVGAGI. The CDR3 is made up of 14 amino acids. The CDR3 loop reads CATDSRDRGYEQYF. In nucleotides, the CDR3 is TGTGCCACGGACTCCCGGGACAGGGGATACGAGCAGTACTTC.

The chain combines TRBV11-2 with TRBJ1-1, with D maybe TRBD1 (6 bases). The ends were cut back, 0 bases at V and 1 base at J, with 15 bases in the middle. CDR3 length: 17 residues. The germline V gene encodes CDR1 SGHAT and CDR2 FQNNGV. CDR3 region: CASSLDMSGVRNTEAFF. DNA of the CDR3: TGTGCCAGCAGCTTAGATATGTCAGGGGTTAGGAACACTGAAGCTTTCTTT.

DNA of the CDR3: TGTGCCAGCAGCCAGTGGCCCCCACCGACTAGCACAGATACGCAGTATTTT. Translated, it gives CASSQWPPPTSTDTQYF. The V gene is TRBV3-1 (or the pseudogene TRBV3-2), the J gene TRBJ2-3; no definite D call. Looked up from germline, CDR1 is LGHDT and CDR2 is YNNKEL (reference sequence). Trimming pared 3 bases from V and 0 bases from J, leaving 16 bases between. There are 17 residues in the CDR3.